These 9 T cell receptor beta chains were sequenced from one sample in a study of blood T cell repertoires in COVID-19. The assay was immunoSEQ multiplex PCR, and TCRdb's table has in-frame clones only and misses some. The data contain about 150,000 clones, around three quarters of them singletons. Material: peripheral blood. The receptor source for this set is a man in his fifties with active or convalescent COVID-19.

This sequence joins TRBV7-2 and TRBJ1-2; 8 nucleotides line up with TRBD1. Trimming at V came to 3 bases and at J to 4 bases, leaving 4 bases not matched to a gene. This CDR3 contains 14 residues. Germline CDR1 reads SGHTA; CDR2 reads FQGNSA. For the CDR3, the DNA is TGTGCCAGCAGCTTGTCAGGGGGCATCTATGGCTACACCTTC. It yields the protein CASSLSGGIYGYTF.

The chain uses TRBV5-4 and TRBJ2-7, with D tentatively TRBD2 (6 bases). CDR3 length: 13 residues. Germline V gives CDR1 SGHNT, CDR2 YYREEE (reference sequence). Trimming removed 1 base at V and 7 bases at J, with 12 bases between. The CDR3 DNA is TGTGCCAGCAGCTTGAGGGCCCGGGGGGAGCAGTACTTC. Translation: CASSLRARGEQYF.

The chain uses TRBV6-5 and TRBJ2-2; 8 bases match TRBD2. The germline gives CDR1 MNHEY, CDR2 SVGAGI. This CDR3 has 13 amino acids. The ends lost 6 bases at V and 3 bases at J; junction bases unmatched: 0. DNA for the CDR3: TGTGCCAGCAGCGGGGGGGACACCGGGGAGCTGTTTTTT. Translation: CASSGGDTGELFF.

Only one count was recorded for this clone. The gene calls are TRBV2 and TRBJ2-1; D might be TRBD2 (6 bases). V gave up 8 bases and J gave up 6 bases, with 11 bases separating them. Per germline, CDR1 SNHLY and CDR2 FYNNEI. This CDR3 comprises 12 residues. This CDR3 reads CASFGGINEQFF. The CDR3 coding sequence is TGTGCCAGCTTCGGCGGGATCAATGAGCAGTTCTTC.

The rearrangement links TRBV19 to TRBJ2-7; a possible D gene is TRBD2 (5 bases). The length of the CDR3 is 13 residues. V shed 5 bases and J shed 3 bases, with 11 bases lying between them. CDR1 and CDR2 from the germline V gene are LNHDA and SQIVND (reference sequence). The CDR3 region is CASSPLGLYEQYF. DNA for the CDR3: TGTGCCAGTAGTCCACTAGGGCTCTACGAGCAGTACTTC.

DNA of the CDR3: TGTGCCACCAGCAGAGCCGGGAGTGGGGAGACCCAGTACTTC. It is translated as CATSRAGSGETQYF. The chain is built from TRBV15 and TRBJ2-5; a possible D gene is TRBD2 (6 bases). Germline CDR1 is LNHNV and CDR2 is YYDKDF (reference sequence). V was clipped by 1 base and J by 5 bases, with 11 bases between them. The CDR3 sequence is 14 residues long.

J is TRBJ2-2 and V is TRBV28; D uncertain. The CDR3 runs 12 residues. CDR1 is MDHEN and CDR2 is SYDVKM in the germline V gene. Trimming cost V 3 bases and J 5 bases, with 4 bases left between them. CDR3 residues: CASSFLTGELFF. The CDR3 region has the DNA TGTGCCAGCAGTTTCTTGACCGGGGAGCTGTTTTTT.

V is TRBV7-9 and J is TRBJ2-1; 7 bases line up with TRBD2. The germline V gene has CDR1 SEHNR and CDR2 FQNEAQ (reference sequence). Germline trimming cut 5 bases from V and 9 bases from J; bases unmatched to any gene: 4. The CDR3 is 12 amino acids. CDR3 sequence: CASSRDYLEQFF. The CDR3 DNA follows: TGTGCCAGCAGCCGGGACTACCTTGAGCAGTTCTTC. Filled out from reference TRBV7-9 and TRBJ2-1, the complete variable domain reads DTGVSQNPRHKITKRGQNVTFRCDPISEHNRLYWYRQTLGQGPEFLTYFQNEAQLEKSRLLSDRFSAERPKGSFSTLEIQRTEQGDSAMYLCASSRDYLEQFFGPGTRLTVL.

V usage is TRBV27 and J usage is TRBJ2-5, with 11 bases lining up with TRBD2. J lost 5 bases, V lost 6 bases, and 11 bases had no gene match. Germline V CDR1 and CDR2: MNHEY, SMNVEV (reference sequence). The CDR3 totals 16 residues. The CDR3 reads CASRRLLAGETETQYF. Here the CDR3 DNA reads TGTGCCAGCAGGCGTTTACTAGCGGGAGAAACGGAGACCCAGTACTTC.